This TCR beta chain was sequenced in a study of CD8+CD57+ T cells in acquired aplastic anemia. At the level of the study: CD4+ and CD8+ cells, once sorted, gave DNA averaging 3.2 ug.

Study-wide points: The same twenty-nine CD8+ CDR3 sequences occurred in patients and in controls. Researchers reported that CD8+ Simpson's diversity was not significantly different in patients versus controls.

Investigators profiled TCR beta VDJ and CDR3 from genomic DNA template. Each CDR3 protein is one row after TCRdb ran MiXCR on the reads. Of 150,000 to 200,000 distinct CDR3 sequences in the sample, over 60% were seen once. V was shortened by 5 bases and J by 8 bases, with 15 bases between the two germline ends. This CDR3 region has 13 residues. CDR1 ENHRY and CDR2 SYGVKD come from the germline V gene. Note on this clonotype: Its antigen is unknown.

The TCR sequence derives from a human donor with severe aplastic anemia or a healthy control (not recorded which). Sequencing was performed on sorted CD4+, CD8+, or CD8+CD57+ T cells (not recorded which) from PBMCs. The rearrangement uses TRBV10-3 and TRBJ1-2; D is possibly TRBD1 (5 bases). CDR3 sequence reads: CAISPGHEYGYTF. In DNA form, the CDR3 reads TGTGCCATCAGTCCAGGACACGAATACGGCTACACCTTC.